This TCR beta chain was sequenced for a study of T cells in Graves' hyperthyroidism and ophthalmopathy. Per the germline V gene, CDR1 is SNHLY and CDR2 is FYNNEI. CDR3 length: 16 residues. V lost 4 bases to trimming and J lost 5 bases, with 18 bases between them. Amplification of TCR beta CDR3 regions was performed using RNA transcripts as template. HTBI primers drove first-round RT-PCR of the TCR CDR3. One entry per CDR3 protein, called by TCRdb with MiXCR from the multiplex PCR reads. The sample shows 300,000 to 500,000 distinct CDR3 sequences, more than 13% of them seen only once. This clonotype was counted at least ten times. Its antigen is unknown. Study-wide findings and caveats: Within blood appeared most thyroid clonotypes that had expanded above 0.001. Ophthalmopathy prediction by the model preceded onset by a median about 6 months.

Ophthalmopathy patients showed a Clinical Activity Score of at least 3, NOSPECS grade of at least 4 and duration under 3 months. Sequenced input: blood. The sequence was collected from a man aged 45-65 years with Graves' ophthalmopathy. This rearrangement joins TRBV2 to TRBJ1-5; perhaps TRBD1 as D (5 bases). This CDR3 reads CASSGGLTRGDQPQHF. The CDR3 region has the DNA TGTGCCAGCAGTGGCGGACTCACAAGGGGCGATCAGCCCCAGCATTTT.